This is a list of T cell receptor beta chains from one sample in a study of Ad26.COV2.S vaccination and SARS-CoV-2 variants. Repertoires were generated with immunoSEQ multiplex PCR, while TCRdb's copy carries only in-frame clones and drops some. The data hold about 320,000 clones, with roughly 84% observed a single time. This specimen was peripheral blood, taken in a trial of Ad26.COV2.S vaccine versus placebo. The receptors shown here come from a person between 18 and 65 years old who received the Ad26.COV2.S COVID-19 vaccine or a placebo. The CDR3 runs from the conserved cysteine through the conserved F or W. The order of the fields is CDR3 DNA, CDR3 protein, D gene, J gene, clone size, V gene. D genes are given only for firm matches. Size tells how often a clone was seen (once, few, many) or the class of an expanded clone, and some rows leave it out.

TGCGCCAGCGGGGTAACTAATGAAAAACTGTTTTTT	CASGVTNEKLFF	-	TRBJ1-4	-	TRBV5-1
TGTGCCAGCAGTCCCTGGGGGCGGAGCTCTGGGGCCAACGTCCTGACTTTC	CASSPWGRSSGANVLTF	-	TRBJ2-6	-	TRBV6-2/TRBV6-3
TGTGCCAGCAGCTCCCCCGGCCGGAGGAACACTGAAGCTTTCTTT	CASSSPGRRNTEAFF	-	TRBJ1-1	-	TRBV5-4
TGTGCCAGCAGCTCGACGTTGACGGGACACGAGCAGTACTTC	CASSSTLTGHEQYF	-	TRBJ2-7	-	TRBV7-9
TGTGCCAGCAGTTACGGGGGGGGCAAAAGCGCAGATACGCAGTATTTT	CASSYGGGKSADTQYF	-	TRBJ2-3	-	TRBV6-2/TRBV6-3
TGTGCCAGCAGCTTAGGGCCCCCCAGGAGAACTAATGAAAAACTGTTTTTT	CASSLGPPRRTNEKLFF	-	TRBJ1-4	-	TRBV11-3
TGCGCCAGCAGCTTGGTTAACGGGGGCAGAGCTTTCTTT	CASSLVNGGRAFF	-	TRBJ1-1	-	TRBV5-1
TGCGCCAGCAGCTTGGCTAGGGGGACAGCAGGAGCAGGGGACACTGAAGCTTTCTTT	CASSLARGTAGAGDTEAFF	TRBD1	TRBJ1-1	-	TRBV5-1
TGTGCCAGCAGGCCCTCCGACGGAACCTACGAGCAGTACTTC	CASRPSDGTYEQYF	-	TRBJ2-7	-	TRBV11-2
TGTGCCAGCACCCCCCGCGGGGGAGGGACAGATACGCAGTATTTT	CASTPRGGGTDTQYF	TRBD2	TRBJ2-3	few	TRBV6-5
TGTGCCAGCAGTGAGGTTGTAGGAATTCAGTACTTC	CASSEVVGIQYF	-	TRBJ2-4	-	TRBV12-3/TRBV12-4
TGCGCCAGCGCAGCGGAAGGGTGGGAGACCCAGTACTTC	CASAAEGWETQYF	-	TRBJ2-5	-	TRBV4-3
TGTGCCAGCCGTGGACCGGAGGGAGGCTACACCTTC	CASRGPEGGYTF	-	TRBJ1-2	-	TRBV28
TGCGCCAGCAGCCAAAGAACAGTCTCTGGGGCCAACGTCCTGACTTTC	CASSQRTVSGANVLTF	-	TRBJ2-6	few	TRBV4-1
TGTGCCAGCAGCTTGGTTTTGTGGGACAGGGAAAATGAGCAGTTCTTC	CASSLVLWDRENEQFF	TRBD1	TRBJ2-1	-	TRBV5-4
TGTGCCAGCTCACCACTAGCGGGGGAACTCACCGGGGAGCTGTTTTTT	CASSPLAGELTGELFF	TRBD2	TRBJ2-2	-	TRBV18
TGCAGTGCTAGTGACAGGGTAGAAACTGAAGCTTTCTTT	CSASDRVETEAFF	TRBD1	TRBJ1-1	-	TRBV20-1
TGTGCCAGCAGCTTACCAGACCTGAACACTGAAGCTTTCTTT	CASSLPDLNTEAFF	-	TRBJ1-1	-	TRBV7-8
TGTGCCAGCAGCTCCCCCGACGGGACCTACGAGCAGTACTTC	CASSSPDGTYEQYF	-	TRBJ2-7	-	TRBV27
TGTGCCAGCTCACCAGGGGGTCAAGGGCCCCAGCATTTT	CASSPGGQGPQHF	-	TRBJ1-5	-	TRBV18
TGTGCCAGCTCACCAGAGTCCAATGAGCAGTTCTTC	CASSPESNEQFF	-	TRBJ2-1	-	TRBV18
TGTGCCATTAAGGGGGACGGCTACTATGGCTACACCTTC	CAIKGDGYYGYTF	-	TRBJ1-2	-	TRBV10-3
TGTGCCAGCAGTTACTCGATTAGACAGGCACATACCTACGAGCAGTACTTC	CASSYSIRQAHTYEQYF	-	TRBJ2-7	-	TRBV6-2/TRBV6-3
TGTGCCAGCAGTTCACAGGGGGCGCGCCCAAAAGCGAACACCGGGGAGCTGTTTTTT	CASSSQGARPKANTGELFF	TRBD1	TRBJ2-2	-	TRBV6-2/TRBV6-3
TGTGCCAGCAGCCGACAGGGGCCCTACGAGCAGTACTTC	CASSRQGPYEQYF	TRBD1	TRBJ2-7	-	TRBV3-1/TRBV3-2
TGTGCCACCAGCAGAGGTGGCGGGGACCATTCCTTCTACGAGCAGTACTTC	CATSRGGGDHSFYEQYF	-	TRBJ2-7	-	TRBV15
TGTGCCAGTAGTAGAGGGGTGGGATCTTATAATTCACCCCTCCACTTT	CASSRGVGSYNSPLHF	-	TRBJ1-6	-	TRBV19
TGTGCCATCGGACAGGGGATAGAGACCCAGTACTTC	CAIGQGIETQYF	TRBD1	TRBJ2-5	-	TRBV10-3
TGCGCCAGCAGCGTGACCCTCGGGACTAGCGGGGTCAAGGTGGCCAAAAACATTCAGTACTTC	CASSVTLGTSGVKVAKNIQYF	TRBD2	TRBJ2-4	few	TRBV4-3
TGTGCCAGCAGCCAATCGGGCAGGGGGCACTTCAATGAGCAGTTCTTC	CASSQSGRGHFNEQFF	TRBD1	TRBJ2-1	-	TRBV3-1/TRBV3-2
TGTGCCAGCAAGGGTAGGAATTCACAAGAGACCCAGTACTTC	CASKGRNSQETQYF	-	TRBJ2-5	-	TRBV2
TGTGCCAGCAGTTTGGGGGACAGCGAATATTTC	CASSLGDSEYF	TRBD1	TRBJ2-7	-	TRBV12-3/TRBV12-4
TGTGCCAGTAAGATTGCTGCGGGGGGTCTGGCCTATGAGCAGTTCTTC	CASKIAAGGLAYEQFF	TRBD2	TRBJ2-1	-	TRBV19
TGCGCCAGCAGCTTGGGTTTGGCTGGGGTCACTGAAGCTTTCTTT	CASSLGLAGVTEAFF	-	TRBJ1-1	-	TRBV5-1
TGTGCCAGCAGCACCTTGACGCCGGGACAGACCCCTGGGGCCAACGTCCTGACTTTC	CASSTLTPGQTPGANVLTF	TRBD1	TRBJ2-6	-	TRBV7-9
TGTGCCAGCAGCTTAGGGGACAGGGGTACTGAAGCTTTCTTT	CASSLGDRGTEAFF	TRBD1	TRBJ1-1	-	TRBV7-8
TGTGCCAGCAGCGTGGAGCGGGGTTACACAGATACGCAGTATTTT	CASSVERGYTDTQYF	TRBD2	TRBJ2-3	-	TRBV9
TGTGCCAGCAGCTTGGATGGTAAGGGCGAGGGCTACACCTTC	CASSLDGKGEGYTF	-	TRBJ1-2	-	TRBV5-4
TGTGCCAGCAGCTCCCTCATAAATTACGGTACAGGCGGGGAGCTGTTTTTT	CASSSLINYGTGGELFF	-	TRBJ2-2	-	TRBV11-2
TGTGCCAGCAGCGTAGACCTGGGAACCTACGAGCAGTACTTC	CASSVDLGTYEQYF	-	TRBJ2-7	few	TRBV9
TGTGCCAGTAGTCTTGGACAGAAAACCTCTGGAAACACCATATATTTT	CASSLGQKTSGNTIYF	-	TRBJ1-3	-	TRBV19
TGTGCCATCGGAGACAGGGGGCCGGGAGAAAAACTGTTTTTT	CAIGDRGPGEKLFF	TRBD1	TRBJ1-4	-	TRBV10-3
TGTGCCAGCAGTTACTCGGGCAGGGTGGTGGGTGGCTACACCTTC	CASSYSGRVVGGYTF	-	TRBJ1-2	-	TRBV6-5
TGTGCCACCTTAGGGCAGGCTGGCTACACCTTC	CATLGQAGYTF	-	TRBJ1-2	-	TRBV6-5
TGTGCCAGCAGCTTACAGGAAGCTAGCTACGAGCAGTACTTC	CASSLQEASYEQYF	-	TRBJ2-7	-	TRBV7-2
TGCGCCAGCAGCTACAGTAGACGAGGAGAAAAACTGTTTTTT	CASSYSRRGEKLFF	-	TRBJ1-4	-	TRBV5-1
TGTGCCAGCAAAGGGGAAAAGGCCCGTAACTATGGCTACACCTTC	CASKGEKARNYGYTF	-	TRBJ1-2	-	TRBV9
TGTGCCAGCAGCTTATCCCATGGAGGGGTATACAATGAGCAGTTCTTC	CASSLSHGGVYNEQFF	-	TRBJ2-1	-	TRBV7-3
TGTGCCAGCAGTTTATATCCAACGTTCTCCTACGAGCAGTACTTC	CASSLYPTFSYEQYF	-	TRBJ2-7	few	TRBV27
TGTGCCAGCAGCCTGACAGGGGGCCGCAAGGACACTGAAGCTTTCTTT	CASSLTGGRKDTEAFF	TRBD1	TRBJ1-1	once	TRBV7-9
TGTGCCAGCATAGAGACAGGGGTTATGAACACTGAAGCTTTCTTT	CASIETGVMNTEAFF	TRBD1	TRBJ1-1	once	TRBV28
TGTGCCAGCAGCCCCAAGGTTGGCTACACCTTC	CASSPKVGYTF	-	TRBJ1-2	-	TRBV7-2
TGCGCCAGCAGCTTAGCGGGAGCTCCCTACAATGAGCAGTTCTTC	CASSLAGAPYNEQFF	TRBD2	TRBJ2-1	-	TRBV5-1
TGTGCCAGCAGCCCTAAAAAAACAGCCAATTTGGAAAAACGCTATGGCTACACCTTC	CASSPKKTANLEKRYGYTF	-	TRBJ1-2	-	TRBV5-6
TGTGCCAGCAGGTCCAGGGGGGGGCGTGTAGCTGAAGCTTTCTTT	CASRSRGGRVAEAFF	TRBD1	TRBJ1-1	-	TRBV7-2